This T cell receptor beta chain was observed in a study of graft-versus-host responses after intestinal transplantation (dated by TCRdb to about 2021). Concerning the study at large: The transplants that recipients received were multivisceral, liver-intestinal, or isolated intestinal. Every recipient was given anti-thymocyte globulin induction, followed by approximately 3 years of maintenance tacrolimus and steroids. Bulk TCR-beta CDR3 sequencing was used to track graft-versus-host and host-versus-graft alloreactive T cell clones in the graft, circulation and bone marrow after intestinal transplantation. A peak of at least 4% donor T cells among recipient peripheral blood mononuclear cells was the definition used for donor T cell macrochimerism. Of the 20 to 30 intestinal transplant recipients enrolled in the cohort, one of whom was a retransplant, 3 patients without pretransplant specimens were excluded. To identify alloreactive clones, pre-transplant mixed lymphocyte reaction products were sequenced and then compared with unstimulated pre-transplant donor and recipient T cells. Rather than going through the commercial service, samples from a few later patients were sequenced in-house on an Illumina MiSeq and processed with MiXCR. General study outcomes and caveats: High GvH to HvG T cell clonal ratios were observed in the allografts of patients with donor T cell macrochimerism. Peak levels of circulating GvH clones were associated with declines in HvG clones early after transplant. GvH clones were detected in recipient bone marrow, and some appeared earlier in ileal mucosa or blood, consistent with an intestinal mucosal origin. The relatively low number and heterogeneity of intestinal transplant patients limited the conclusions.

This specimen's time point label, per the study, means: cells obtained before transplantation from donor or recipient. CD3+CD4+ and CD3+CD8+ populations were FACS-sorted from unstimulated pre-transplant donor and recipient cells taken from spleen or lymph nodes. This clone was observed a single time. Its antigen is currently not known. The input lacks base qualities; no much larger clone sits a single base away. The cysteine opens and the phenylalanine closes a CDR3 of 12 amino acids. The sequence is cut down to CDR3 DNA, 36 bases in frame from base 1. The V and J ends are trimmed by 5 bases and 4 bases, leaving 8 bases between them. The CDR1 and CDR2 encoded by the germline V gene (reference sequence) are SEHNR and FQNEAQ. The library was prepared using the immunoSEQ multiplex PCR assay. For most patients, genomic DNA was isolated with the Qiagen DNeasy Blood and Tissue Kit and shipped frozen to Adaptive Biotechnologies for TCR sequencing. For most patients, genomic DNA was subjected to high-throughput TCR-beta CDR3 sequencing by Adaptive Biotechnologies. On the study's bioinformatics: TCR sequencing data were retrieved from Adaptive's ImmunoSEQ software for around 19 patients, whereas three other patients were processed with MiXCR and VDJtools. CD4 versus CD8 sorting errors were corrected by removing sequences found in both subsets at a frequency ratio below 5:1. CDR3 nucleotide sequences shared by donor and recipient were removed because the origin of these sequences could not be assigned. At least 2-fold expansion over unstimulated cells and a minimum CFSE-low frequency of 0.002% (template counts) or 0.001% (read counts) were required for clones to be classified as alloreactive. A clone was considered mappable if detected in the sequenced pre-transplant spleen, lymph node, or MLR CFSE-low populations of the donor or recipient. The cumulative frequency of alloreactive clones was calculated as a percentage of all sequences, weighted by copy number. TCRdb limited this immuneACCESS table to in-frame rearrangements with V and J called. A share of clones is missing; checked studies link under half to unresolved V genes, and the rest is unexplained. Clone size and the V and J calls come from that table; the DNA yielded D and trimming. Counted in this sample were about 25,000 clones; almost 85% of them appeared once. The top ten clones comprise 0.93% of the sample.

The receptor was derived from a human donor who was the organ donor for an intestinal transplant. The sequencing here drew on unstimulated CD8+ T cells sorted from spleen or lymph node cells, taken before transplant. The rearranged segments are TRBV7-9 and TRBJ1-2, with TRBD1 perhaps the D gene, on 6 matching bases. The sequenced DNA: TGTGCCAGCAGCGTGGACAGCTATGGCTACACCTTC. It codes for CASSVDSYGYTF.